This TCR beta chain stems from a study of long-term antiretroviral therapy in people with HIV. A single count supports this clone. CDR1 and CDR2 (germline): SNHLY, FYNNEI. The V and J ends lost 4 bases and 5 bases respectively, with 11 bases between them. CDR3 length: 14 amino acids. The immunoSEQ assay was v3.0, run at survey level. Assay used: immunoSEQ multiplex PCR; TCRdb lists only in-frame clones, some missing. The sample lists about 39,000 clones, about 90% occurring once. Source: unsorted PBMCs, taken 1.2 years after starting antiretroviral therapy. The chain links TRBV2 to TRBJ2-2; no definite D call. The TCR sequence derives from a woman aged 45-65 years with HIV. CDR3 protein: CASSVSLETGELFF. The CDR3, as DNA: TGTGCCAGCAGTGTATCGTTGGAGACCGGGGAGCTGTTTTTT.